The 27 T cell receptor beta chains listed next were all sequenced from one sample in a study of T cell repertoires in cytomegalovirus infection (dated by TCRdb to between 2017 and 2020). Their antigen targets remain unknown. Explained via the paper, the treatment or condition label denotes: in vitro stimulation with specific CMV peptide epitopes to enrich CMV-specific T cells. Sequencing was performed on an Illumina HiSeq 1500. In-frame beta chains were kept once TCRdb had trimmed the public reads at Q25 with fastp and called clones with MiXCR. Each record represents a unique CDR3 protein, reported with the most common genes and DNA among its rows. This sample holds roughly 170,000 distinct CDR3 sequences; about a fifth were observed only once. The top ten clonotypes cover more than 25% of the sample. Sample: CD8+ T cells from cultured PBMCs, taken from culture after CMV antigen stimulation. The receptors originated from a human donor in good health (CMV status not recorded). Some clones in this sample may be carry-over from other donors' samples.

This clonotype was counted only a few times. V usage is TRBV7-2 and J usage is TRBJ2-3, with a weak D call TRBD1 (5 bases). This CDR3 has 15 amino acids. The germline V and J ends were trimmed by 0 bases and 6 bases, with 13 bases remaining between them. Per germline, CDR1 SGHTA and CDR2 FQGNSA. The CDR3 sequence: CASSLASRVGDTQYF. DNA for the CDR3: TGTGCCAGCAGCTTAGCGAGCAGGGTGGGCGATACGCAGTATTTT. Looking up the rest from reference TRBV7-2 and TRBJ2-3 gives the full variable domain: GAGVSQSPSNKVTEKGKDVELRCDPISGHTALYWYRQSLGQGLEFLIYFQGNSAPDKSGLPSDRFSAERTGGSVSTLTIQRTQQEDSAVYLCASSLASRVGDTQYFGPGTRLTVL.

The chain combines TRBV10-3 with TRBJ1-1; tentative D call: TRBD1 (5 bases). CDR3 length equals 13 residues. From germline, CDR1 is ENHRY and CDR2 SYGVKD. V shed 11 bases and J shed 4 bases, with 17 bases lying between them. The CDR3 nucleotides read TGTGCCTCAACAGGCGGGGAGGGCACTGAAGCTTTCTTT. This codes for CASTGGEGTEAFF.

The CDR3 sequence is CASSTTFMNTEAFF. CDR3 in DNA: TGTGCCAGCAGCACGACCTTCATGAACACTGAAGCTTTCTTT. The rearrangement uses TRBV28 and TRBJ1-1; D is unresolved. CDR3 length equals 14 residues. V lost 6 bases and J 0 bases, leaving 11 bases between the germline ends. CDR1 MDHEN and CDR2 SYDVKM come from the germline V gene.

The chain joins TRBV7-9 to TRBJ2-2; maybe TRBD1 (6 bases). Deletions cut 4 bases from V and 5 bases from J, with 17 bases between. The CDR3 spans 16 residues. Looked up from germline, CDR1 is SEHNR and CDR2 is FQNEAQ (reference sequence). CDR3 residues: CASSWTWGQGTGELFF. CDR3 in DNA: TGTGCCAGCAGCTGGACCTGGGGGCAGGGGACCGGGGAGCTGTTTTTT. Full variable domain (missing parts from reference TRBV7-9 and TRBJ2-2): DTGVSQNPRHKITKRGQNVTFRCDPISEHNRLYWYRQTLGQGPEFLTYFQNEAQLEKSRLLSDRFSAERPKGSFSTLEIQRTEQGDSAMYLCASSWTWGQGTGELFFGEGSRLTVL.

This clonotype was observed a few times. The rearrangement joins TRBV19 to TRBJ2-3, with 10 bases identical to TRBD2. Unmatched junction bases numbered 8, after V lost 6 bases and J lost 2 bases. The CDR3 is 16 amino acids. Germline values: CDR1 LNHDA, CDR2 SQIVND (reference sequence). CDR3 coding DNA: TGTGCCAGTAGCTTCATACTAGCGGGGCACACAGATACGCAGTATTTT. Its translation is CASSFILAGHTDTQYF.

A few counts support this clonotype. This chain joins TRBV7-9 and TRBJ2-6; 7 nucleotides agree with TRBD2. The CDR3 has 16 amino acids. V was clipped by 10 bases and J by 4 bases; unmatched bases: 13. Germline CDR1 and CDR2: SEHNR and FQNEAQ (reference sequence). CDR3 sequence reads: CAIEWGRARGANVLTF. CDR3 nucleotide sequence: TGTGCCATCGAATGGGGGAGGGCAAGAGGGGCCAACGTCCTGACTTTC.

CDR3 protein: CASSLRQGSTDTQYF. The CDR3 DNA reads as TGTGCCAGCAGCTTACGACAGGGGAGCACAGATACGCAGTATTTT. The V gene is TRBV7-2, the J gene TRBJ2-3, with TRBD1 identical over 8 bases. The V gene's germline CDR1 is SGHTA and CDR2 FQGNSA. The V segment lost 2 bases and the J segment 0 bases; nucleotides outside the gene matches: 1. The length of the CDR3 is 15 residues.

This chain connects TRBV7-6 to TRBJ1-4; D not resolved. Deletions cut 5 bases from V and 3 bases from J, with 13 bases between. The length of the CDR3 is 15 residues. Germline CDR1 SGHVS, CDR2 FNYEAQ. As DNA, the CDR3 is TGTGCCAGCAGCCTGGGGAGGTTGGCTAATGAAAAACTGTTTTTT. This sequence encodes CASSLGRLANEKLFF.

The J gene is TRBJ1-5, the V gene TRBV19; D remains unclear. This CDR3 region has 15 residues. Germline V gene lookup returns CDR1 LNHDA and CDR2 SQIVND (reference sequence). V lost 4 bases and J 0 bases, leaving 10 bases between the germline ends. The CDR3 coding sequence is TGTGCCAGTAGTAGTTTTGTGGATAGCAATCAGCCCCAGCATTTT. Translation: CASSSFVDSNQPQHF.

The chain carries TRBV6-6 and TRBJ1-5, with D tentatively TRBD1 (6 bases). Trimming took off 7 bases at V and 0 bases at J, with 13 bases between the two ends. Germline V CDR1 and CDR2: MNHNY, SVGAGI (reference sequence). The CDR3 is made up of 15 amino acids. The CDR3 coding sequence is TGTGCCAGCACCCAGGGGCAGTATAGCAATCAGCCCCAGCATTTT. As protein: CASTQGQYSNQPQHF.

The rearrangement joins TRBV7-2 to TRBJ1-2, with unresolved D. V was cut by 2 bases and J by 2 bases, with 12 bases left in between. This CDR3 spans 15 amino acids. Germline V gene lookup returns CDR1 SGHTA and CDR2 FQGNSA. DNA for the CDR3: TGTGCCAGCAGCTTAAATCAGAGGGCCAACTATGGCTACACCTTC. Its translation is CASSLNQRANYGYTF.

V is TRBV6-2 or TRBV6-3 and J is TRBJ2-5; D remains unclear. CDR1 is MNHEY and CDR2 is SVGEGT in the germline V gene. Between the trimmed V and J ends, which lost 5 bases and 5 bases, there was a span of 9 bases. The CDR3 has 12 residues. The CDR3 region has the DNA TGTGCCAGCAGTCCATCCAGCGAGACCCAGTACTTC. Translating gives CASSPSSETQYF.

The chain is built from TRBV7-6 and TRBJ1-1; tentative D call: TRBD1 (5 bases). V was trimmed by 7 bases and J by 3 bases, leaving 24 bases between them. The CDR3 runs to 17 residues. Germline CDR1 is SGHVS and CDR2 is FNYEAQ. CDR3 protein: CASTIRGSSSPYTEAFF. The CDR3, as DNA: TGTGCCAGCACCATTAGGGGAAGTAGCAGCCCCTACACTGAAGCTTTCTTT.

The chain combines TRBV12-3 or TRBV12-4 with TRBJ1-1, with TRBD1 as a possible D gene (6 bases). V shed 7 bases and J shed 0 bases, with 12 bases lying between them. CDR3 length: 14 amino acids. This CDR3 is CASNPGEVNTEAFF. The DNA for the CDR3 is TGTGCCAGCAACCCAGGGGAGGTGAACACTGAAGCTTTCTTT.

In this sample, this clonotype turned up many times. The chain has TRBV7-2 and TRBJ2-7; D remains unclear. V was trimmed by 2 bases and J by 7 bases, leaving 12 bases between them. This CDR3 comprises 13 residues. Germline V gene lookup returns CDR1 SGHTA and CDR2 FQGNSA. The CDR3 spells CASSLTHGREQYF. The CDR3 DNA reads TGTGCCAGCAGCTTAACCCACGGCCGTGAGCAGTACTTC.

There are a few counts of this clonotype. This CDR3 reads CASSTGLAGAGGANVLTF. The CDR3 nucleotides read TGTGCCAGCAGTACTGGACTAGCGGGGGCAGGGGGGGCCAACGTCCTGACTTTC. This chain connects TRBV6-5 to TRBJ2-6, with 13 nucleotides matching TRBD2. Looked up from germline, CDR1 is MNHEY and CDR2 is SVGAGI. V lost 5 bases to trimming and J lost 4 bases; unmatched junction nucleotides: 8. CDR3 size: 18 residues.

The V gene is TRBV7-2, the J gene TRBJ2-7; TRBD2 agrees at 9 bases. The germline V gene encodes CDR1 SGHTA and CDR2 FQGNSA. The CDR3 is 15 residues long. V dropped 5 bases and J dropped 0; count of bases not matched to a gene: 5. The CDR3: CASSPSGTASYEQYF. The CDR3 DNA follows: TGTGCCAGCAGCCCTAGCGGGACAGCCTCCTACGAGCAGTACTTC.

The rearrangement joins TRBV29-1 to TRBJ2-1; 10 positions agree with TRBD2. Losses at the gene ends were 6 bases for V and 2 bases for J; bases not matched to a gene: 4. This CDR3 is built from 14 residues. Germline V CDR1 and CDR2: SQVTM, ANQGSEA. As DNA, the CDR3 is TGCAGCGTAGATGGACTAGCGGCCTACAATGAGCAGTTCTTC. Its protein is CSVDGLAAYNEQFF.

This chain links TRBV29-1 with TRBJ2-7, with unresolved D. Trimming took off 5 bases at V and 2 bases at J, with 16 bases between the two ends. This CDR3 is built from 14 residues. CDR1 SQVTM and CDR2 ANQGSEA come from the germline V gene. The CDR3 region is CSVLGPQAAYEQYF. DNA for the CDR3: TGCAGCGTTCTGGGCCCTCAGGCAGCCTACGAGCAGTACTTC.

The V and J genes are TRBV6-5 and TRBJ2-7, with D uncertain. The germline gives CDR1 MNHEY, CDR2 SVGAGI. V was pared by 4 bases and J by 1 base, with 8 bases between. CDR3 length: 13 residues. The CDR3 nucleotides read TGTGCCAGCAGTTTGGTCCAATCCTACGAGCAGTACTTC. It is translated as CASSLVQSYEQYF.

CDR3 protein: CSARDPGSVLGQTTNEKLFF. The DNA for the CDR3 is TGCAGTGCTAGAGACCCAGGGTCGGTGCTGGGGCAGACAACTAATGAAAAACTGTTTTTT. The V gene is TRBV20-1, the J gene TRBJ1-4, with D possibly matching TRBD1 (5 bases). From germline, CDR1 is DFQATT and CDR2 SNEGSKA (reference sequence). The CDR3 is 20 residues long. Trimming stripped 0 bases from V and 0 bases from J, with 23 bases between.

This clonotype appeared a single time. The CDR3 loop reads CASIPGLAGGPGVGTQYF. The CDR3 region has the DNA TGTGCCAGCATCCCGGGACTAGCGGGGGGGCCGGGTGTAGGAACGCAGTATTTT. The chain joins TRBV12-3 or TRBV12-4 to TRBJ2-3, with TRBD2 identical over 16 bases. This CDR3 has 18 residues. V lost 7 bases to trimming and J lost 9 bases; unmatched junction nucleotides: 16.

This chain links TRBV12-3 or TRBV12-4 with TRBJ2-1; maybe TRBD2 (6 bases). V was pared by 6 bases and J by 8 bases, with 14 bases between. There are 13 residues in the CDR3. In DNA, the CDR3 is TGTGCCAGCAGCCAAGGGACTTTCGATGAGCAGTTCTTC. It specifies CASSQGTFDEQFF.

The chain combines TRBV4-3 with TRBJ2-1; 9 bases are shared with TRBD2. CDR3 length: 16 amino acids. Germline CDR1 reads LGHNA; CDR2 reads YSLEER. The V segment lost 5 bases and the J segment 3 bases; nucleotides outside the gene matches: 8. This CDR3 reads CASSEGGGGVYNEQFF. As DNA, the CDR3 is TGCGCCAGCAGCGAAGGGGGCGGGGGGGTCTACAATGAGCAGTTCTTC.

This chain joins TRBV27 and TRBJ1-5; D unclear. Trimming removed 4 bases at V and 1 base at J, with 14 bases between. This CDR3 is built from 16 residues. CDR1 is MNHEY and CDR2 is SMNVEV in the germline V gene (reference sequence). In DNA form, the CDR3 reads TGTGCCAGCAGTTCAGACCGAACGGGGAGCAATCAGCCCCAGCATTTT. This codes for CASSSDRTGSNQPQHF.

The sample holds many counts of this clonotype. The chain has TRBV6-4 and TRBJ2-3, with D possibly being TRBD2 (5 bases). The V gene's germline CDR1 is MRHNA and CDR2 SNTAGT. V lost 4 bases to trimming and J lost 2 bases, with 7 bases between them. The CDR3 consists of 13 residues. The DNA of the CDR3 is TGTGCCAGCAGTGCGGGGAACACAGATACGCAGTATTTT. This translates into CASSAGNTDTQYF.

A few counts support this clonotype. The chain combines TRBV6-6 with TRBJ2-2; 7 nucleotides agree with TRBD1. CDR1 is MNHNY and CDR2 is SVGAGI in the germline V gene (reference sequence). The CDR3 has 16 residues. J was trimmed by 1 base and V by 2 bases; bases with no gene match: 4. Here the CDR3 reads CASSYPRQGNTGELFF. CDR3 DNA: TGTGCCAGCAGTTACCCGCGACAGGGGAACACCGGGGAGCTGTTTTTT.